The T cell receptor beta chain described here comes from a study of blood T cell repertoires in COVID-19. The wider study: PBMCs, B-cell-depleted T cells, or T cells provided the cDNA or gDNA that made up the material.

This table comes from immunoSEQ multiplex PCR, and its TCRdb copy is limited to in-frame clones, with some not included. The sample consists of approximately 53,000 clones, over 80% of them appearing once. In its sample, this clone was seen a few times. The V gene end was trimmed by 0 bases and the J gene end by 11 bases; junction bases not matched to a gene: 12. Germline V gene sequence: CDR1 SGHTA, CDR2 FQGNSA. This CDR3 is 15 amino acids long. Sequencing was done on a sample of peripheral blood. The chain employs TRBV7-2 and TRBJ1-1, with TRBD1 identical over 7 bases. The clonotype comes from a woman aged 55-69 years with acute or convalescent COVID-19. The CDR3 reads CASSLARGDSQSAFF. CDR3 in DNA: TGTGCCAGCAGCTTAGCGCGAGGGGACAGTCAATCGGCTTTCTTT.